Sequencing of this TCR beta chain was carried out in a study of monozygotic twins with inflammatory bowel disease. Study-level points and caveats: Clonotypes shared with others were fewer in IBD patients than in healthy twins, especially with disease activity.

As to this clonotype: Its target is not known.

The CDR3 runs 17 residues. Germline-derived CDR1 and CDR2 are DFQATT and SNEGSKA (reference sequence). TCRdb reworked the 5' RACE reads into one entry per CDR3 protein, no DNA. The listing records about 140,000 distinct CDR3 sequences. The rearrangement links TRBV20-1 to TRBJ1-4. The specimen was blood. This receptor was taken from a human donor with ulcerative colitis or Crohn's disease, or a healthy co-twin of an affected twin (not recorded which). The CDR3 loop is CSARDFLRTTTNEKLFF.